The table lists the clone carrying this T cell receptor beta chain with many counts. Its antigen is not identified. This entry belongs to a study of T cells in Graves' hyperthyroidism and ophthalmopathy. Researchers amplified the TCR beta CDR3 regions from RNA transcripts. Initially, a first-round RT-PCR of the TCR CDR3 employed the HTBI primer set. TCRdb itself ran the multiplex PCR reads through MiXCR, one entry per CDR3 protein. The sample shows around 580,000 distinct CDR3 sequences, 46% of them seen only once. Unmatched junction bases numbered 13, after V lost 4 bases and J lost 1 base. The CDR3 runs to 18 residues. CDR1 and CDR2 from the germline V gene are LGHNA and YSLEER. Study-wide points: A model using 13 V-J features told ophthalmopathy apart from stable hyperthyroidism.

The sequenced sample was peripheral blood or thyroid tissue (not recorded which). This chain uses TRBV4-3 with TRBJ2-5; 9 bases match TRBD2. This sequence originates from a woman younger than 35 with Graves' hyperthyroidism. CDR3 in amino acids: CASSLFPSGAGGQETQYF. CDR3 bases: TGCGCCAGCAGCCTTTTCCCGAGCGGAGCGGGAGGCCAAGAGACCCAGTACTTC.